Below, 11 T cell receptor beta chains from the same sample are listed, as sequenced in a study of T cell responses to AZD1222 COVID-19 vaccine. Sequencing used immunoSEQ multiplex PCR; TCRdb keeps in-frame clones, though not all of them. The sample carries some 79,000 clones, 60% to 85% recorded once. Sequencing was performed on peripheral blood, taken 28 days after the second AZD1222 dose. These receptors originate from an adult who received the AZD1222 COVID-19 vaccine.

The rearrangement links TRBV18 to TRBJ2-3; 10 nucleotides align to TRBD1. V dropped 4 bases and J dropped 5; count of bases not matched to a gene: 3. The CDR3 has 14 residues. Germline lookup yields CDR1 KGHSH and CDR2 LQKENI. The CDR3 sequence is CASSQTGGRDTQYF. The DNA for the CDR3 is TGTGCCAGCTCACAGACAGGGGGCAGAGATACGCAGTATTTT.

This clone occurred once. The chain combines TRBV2 with TRBJ2-1; tentatively, D is TRBD1 (6 bases). This CDR3 is 14 amino acids long. CDR1 and CDR2 from the germline V gene are SNHLY and FYNNEI. V gave up 6 bases and J gave up 4 bases, with 13 bases separating them. The DNA of the CDR3 is TGTGCCAGCAGCGACCTCGGACAGTACAATGAGCAGTTCTTC. Encoded protein: CASSDLGQYNEQFF.

The genes are TRBV14 and TRBJ2-1; weak D call: TRBD2 (5 bases). Trimming left V 1 base short and J 3 bases short, with 7 bases between. Germline V gene lookup returns CDR1 SGHDN and CDR2 FVKESK. The CDR3 consists of 14 residues. For the CDR3, the DNA is TGTGCCAGCAGCCAAGCTAGCCTCTACAATGAGCAGTTCTTC. Translation gives CASSQASLYNEQFF.

The rearrangement uses TRBV2 and TRBJ2-6; D is unresolved. Per the germline V gene, CDR1 is SNHLY and CDR2 is FYNNEI. The CDR3 runs 12 residues. The V end lost 6 bases, the J end lost 2 bases, and 2 bases lay between the germline ends. This CDR3 reads CASSTGANVLTF. The CDR3 DNA is TGTGCCAGCAGCACTGGGGCCAACGTCCTGACTTTC.

This chain connects TRBV9 to TRBJ2-3, with unresolved D. The CDR3 is 14 residues long. With 0 bases removed from V and 5 bases from J, the gap between germline ends came to 10 bases. The germline gives CDR1 SGDLS, CDR2 YYNGEE. CDR3 amino acids: CASSVVSKIDTQYF. DNA of the CDR3: TGTGCCAGCAGCGTAGTCTCCAAAATAGATACGCAGTATTTT.

The sample holds a few counts of this clone. The J gene is TRBJ2-5, the V gene TRBV12-3 or TRBV12-4, with 7 bases matching TRBD2. V shed 5 bases and J 6 bases; nucleotides not matched to a gene: 6. The CDR3 is 13 residues long. CDR3 DNA: TGTGCCAGCAGTCCCGGGGACTACCAGACCCAGTACTTC. Its translation: CASSPGDYQTQYF.

V gene TRBV29-1 combines with J gene TRBJ1-2; TRBD1 is a possible D gene (6 bases). There are 13 residues in the CDR3. V lost 4 bases to trimming and J lost 2 bases, with 11 bases between them. The germline CDR1 and CDR2 sequences are SQVTM and ANQGSEA. CDR3 protein: CSVVGGGNYGYTF. As DNA, the CDR3 is TGCAGCGTTGTGGGGGGCGGGAACTATGGCTACACCTTC.

V is TRBV19 and J is TRBJ1-4; no clear D. Germline V CDR1 and CDR2: LNHDA, SQIVND (reference sequence). V was trimmed by 5 bases and J by 0 bases, leaving 10 bases between them. This CDR3 has 15 amino acids. CDR3 sequence (DNA): TGTGCCAGTAGTGACACTCCTACAACTAATGAAAAACTGTTTTTT. Protein product: CASSDTPTTNEKLFF.

The rearrangement uses TRBV3-1 (or the pseudogene TRBV3-2) and TRBJ2-7, with a tentative D call TRBD1 (5 bases). V lost 0 bases, J lost 3 bases, and 12 bases lay in between. Germline-derived CDR1 and CDR2 are LGHDT and YNNKEL (reference sequence). The CDR3 is made up of 15 amino acids. The CDR3 sequence: CASSQDLGRVYEQYF. CDR3 nucleotide sequence: TGTGCCAGCAGCCAAGATTTAGGCAGGGTCTACGAGCAGTACTTC.

This clone was found once. The chain links TRBV19 to TRBJ2-7; tentatively, D is TRBD1 (6 bases). The CDR3 spans 15 residues. The germline CDR1 and CDR2 sequences are LNHDA and SQIVND (reference sequence). Between the trimmed V and J ends, which lost 5 bases and 3 bases, there was a span of 17 bases. Here the CDR3 DNA reads TGTGCCAGTAGTTCCGGACAGACGAACGACTACGAGCAGTACTTC. Protein product: CASSSGQTNDYEQYF.

The J gene is TRBJ1-3, the V gene TRBV2; possibly TRBD1 for D (6 bases). The CDR3 totals 14 residues. The V end lost 6 bases, the J end lost 2 bases, and 11 bases lay between the germline ends. Germline CDR1 reads SNHLY; CDR2 reads FYNNEI. The CDR3 spells CASRQGGAGNTIYF. In DNA form, the CDR3 reads TGTGCCAGCAGACAGGGTGGAGCTGGAAACACCATATATTTT.